This T cell receptor beta chain emerged from a study of OX40 agonist ivuxolimab in advanced cancers. The repertoire was sequenced with immunoSEQ multiplex PCR; TCRdb's copy has only in-frame clones and lacks some. The data contain about 110,000 clones, around 90% of them singletons. With 5 bases removed from V and 1 base from J, the gap between germline ends came to 2 bases. Germline V gene data show CDR1 as KGHSH and CDR2 as LQKENI. The CDR3 has 11 residues. Sequences were derived from CD4+ or CD8+ T cells sorted from blood, sampled in a trial of the OX40 agonist ivuxolimab. This clonotype originated in an adult with an advanced solid tumor such as melanoma, head and neck, liver or kidney cancer. The chain carries TRBV18 and TRBJ2-5, with D uncertain. CDR3 sequence: CASSSQETQYF. The CDR3 DNA is TGTGCCAGCTCATCCCAAGAGACCCAGTACTTC.